The TCR beta chain described here comes from a study of CD8 T cells in ankylosing spondylitis. Germline V CDR1 and CDR2: SEHNR, FQNEAQ (reference sequence). The CDR3 totals 13 residues. Trimming left V 1 base short and J 8 bases short, with 11 bases between. TCRdb redid the calling of the 5' RACE reads with MiXCR, one entry per CDR3 protein. The data show some 120,000 distinct CDR3 sequences, with roughly 7.3% seen just once and 12% held by the top ten. This clonotype was observed many times. Its antigen remains unidentified. Study-level results: CD8+ cells made up the disease-linked clones, which were relatively rare in peripheral blood. A motif of under ten highly homologous TCR beta variants was seen as apparently characteristic of ankylosing spondylitis blood.

The receptor was isolated from a male donor with ankylosing spondylitis or in good health (not recorded which). The sample comprised blood, either unsorted or a sorted T cell fraction (not recorded which). The chain uses TRBV7-9 and TRBJ1-1; D remains unclear. Written as DNA, the CDR3 is TGTGCCAGCAGCTTAGGGTTAATTCTGGAAGCTTTCTTT. It is translated as CASSLGLILEAFF.